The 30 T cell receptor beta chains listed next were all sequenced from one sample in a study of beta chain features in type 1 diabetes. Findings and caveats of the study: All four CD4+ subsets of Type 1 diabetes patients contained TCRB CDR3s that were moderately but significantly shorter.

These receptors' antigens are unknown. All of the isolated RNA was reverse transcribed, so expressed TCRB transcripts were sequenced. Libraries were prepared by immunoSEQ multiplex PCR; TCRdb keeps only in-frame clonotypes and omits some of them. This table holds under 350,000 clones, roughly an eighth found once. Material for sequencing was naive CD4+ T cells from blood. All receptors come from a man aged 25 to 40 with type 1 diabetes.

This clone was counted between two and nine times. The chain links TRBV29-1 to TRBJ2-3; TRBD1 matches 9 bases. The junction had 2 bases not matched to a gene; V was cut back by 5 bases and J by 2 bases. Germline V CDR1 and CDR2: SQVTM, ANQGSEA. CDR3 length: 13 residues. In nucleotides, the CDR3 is TGCAGCGTTTACAGGGGGCCCACAGATACGCAGTATTTT. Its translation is CSVYRGPTDTQYF.

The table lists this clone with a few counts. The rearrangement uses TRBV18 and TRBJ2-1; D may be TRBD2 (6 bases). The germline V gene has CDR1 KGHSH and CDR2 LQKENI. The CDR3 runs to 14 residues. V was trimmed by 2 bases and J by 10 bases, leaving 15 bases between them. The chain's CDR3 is CASSPFGGDGEQFF. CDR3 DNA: TGTGCCAGCTCACCATTTGGCGGGGATGGCGAGCAGTTCTTC.

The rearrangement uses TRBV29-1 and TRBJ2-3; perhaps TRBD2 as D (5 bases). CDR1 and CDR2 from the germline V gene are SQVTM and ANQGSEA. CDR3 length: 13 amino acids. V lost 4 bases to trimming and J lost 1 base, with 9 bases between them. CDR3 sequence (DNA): TGCAGCGTTGTAGGAGGAGGCACAGATACGCAGTATTTT. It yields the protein CSVVGGGTDTQYF.

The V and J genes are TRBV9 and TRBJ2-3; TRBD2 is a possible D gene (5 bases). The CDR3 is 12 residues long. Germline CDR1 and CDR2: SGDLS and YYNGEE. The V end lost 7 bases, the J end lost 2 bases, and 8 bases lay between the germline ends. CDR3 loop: CASGLHTDTQYF. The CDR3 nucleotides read TGTGCCAGCGGACTCCACACAGATACGCAGTATTTT.

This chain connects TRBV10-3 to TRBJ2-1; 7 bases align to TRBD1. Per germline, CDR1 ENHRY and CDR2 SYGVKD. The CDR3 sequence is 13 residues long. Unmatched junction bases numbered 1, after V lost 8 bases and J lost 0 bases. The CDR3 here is CAIRDSSYNEQFF. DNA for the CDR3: TGTGCCATCCGGGACAGCTCCTACAATGAGCAGTTCTTC.

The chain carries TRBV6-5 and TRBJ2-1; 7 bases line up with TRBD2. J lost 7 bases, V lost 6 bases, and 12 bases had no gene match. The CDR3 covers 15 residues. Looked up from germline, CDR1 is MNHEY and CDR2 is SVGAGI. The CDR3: CASRERASGSNEQFF. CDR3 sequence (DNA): TGTGCCAGCAGGGAGAGGGCTAGCGGTAGTAATGAGCAGTTCTTC.

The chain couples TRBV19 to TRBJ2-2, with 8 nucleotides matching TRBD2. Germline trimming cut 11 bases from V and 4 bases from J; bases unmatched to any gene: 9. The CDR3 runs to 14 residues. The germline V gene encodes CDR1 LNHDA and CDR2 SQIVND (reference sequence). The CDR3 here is CAGGSGSFTGELFF. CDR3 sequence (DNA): TGTGCCGGGGGGAGCGGGAGTTTCACCGGGGAGCTGTTTTTT.

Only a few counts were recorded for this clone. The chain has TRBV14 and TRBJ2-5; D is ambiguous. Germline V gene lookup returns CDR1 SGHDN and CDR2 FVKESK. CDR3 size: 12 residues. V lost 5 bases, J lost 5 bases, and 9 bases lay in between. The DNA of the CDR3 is TGTGCCAGCAGCGGGCCTGGGGAGACCCAGTACTTC. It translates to CASSGPGETQYF.

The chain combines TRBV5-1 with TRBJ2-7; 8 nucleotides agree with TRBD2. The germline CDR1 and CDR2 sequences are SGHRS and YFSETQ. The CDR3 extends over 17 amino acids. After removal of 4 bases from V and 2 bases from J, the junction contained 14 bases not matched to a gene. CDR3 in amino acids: CASSQSWVAGFPYEQYF. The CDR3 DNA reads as TGCGCCAGCAGCCAATCATGGGTAGCGGGATTCCCCTACGAGCAGTACTTC.

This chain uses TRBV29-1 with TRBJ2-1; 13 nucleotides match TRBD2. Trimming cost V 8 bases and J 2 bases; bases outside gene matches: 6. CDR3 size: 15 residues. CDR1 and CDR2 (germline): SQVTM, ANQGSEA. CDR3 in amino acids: CSLSGTSGTYNEQFF. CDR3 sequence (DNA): TGCAGCCTTTCCGGGACTAGCGGGACCTACAATGAGCAGTTCTTC.

This chain's CDR3 is CASSQEGGSFYLNEQFF. CDR3 nucleotides: TGCGCCAGCAGCCAAGAGGGCGGGAGCTTTTACCTCAATGAGCAGTTCTTC. This chain connects TRBV4-1 to TRBJ2-1; TRBD2 agrees at 7 bases. V shed 0 bases and J 6 bases; nucleotides not matched to a gene: 11. CDR1 and CDR2 from the germline V gene are MGHRA and YSYEKL. CDR3 length: 17 residues.

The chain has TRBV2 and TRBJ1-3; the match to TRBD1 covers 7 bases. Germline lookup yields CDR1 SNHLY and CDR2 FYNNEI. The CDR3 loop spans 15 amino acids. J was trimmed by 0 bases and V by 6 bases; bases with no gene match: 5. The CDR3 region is CASSLQGISGNTIYF. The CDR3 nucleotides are TGTGCCAGCAGCCTACAGGGGATCTCTGGAAACACCATATATTTT.

CDR3 DNA sequence: TGTGCCAGCAGCTTAAATATATCGAAACCGGGACACAGCAATCAGCCCCAGCATTTT. This translates into CASSLNISKPGHSNQPQHF. V usage is TRBV5-6 and J usage is TRBJ1-5; TRBD1 might be the D (6 bases). Trimming removed 2 bases from V and 1 base from J, with 22 bases in between. This CDR3 region has 19 residues. From germline, CDR1 is SGHDT and CDR2 YYEEEE.

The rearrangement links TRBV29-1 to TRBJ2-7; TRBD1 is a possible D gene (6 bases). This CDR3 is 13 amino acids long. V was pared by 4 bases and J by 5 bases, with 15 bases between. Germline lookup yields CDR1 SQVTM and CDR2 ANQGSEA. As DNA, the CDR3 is TGCAGCGTTGGTCAGGGGAGTTCGGACGAGCAGTACTTC. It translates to CSVGQGSSDEQYF.

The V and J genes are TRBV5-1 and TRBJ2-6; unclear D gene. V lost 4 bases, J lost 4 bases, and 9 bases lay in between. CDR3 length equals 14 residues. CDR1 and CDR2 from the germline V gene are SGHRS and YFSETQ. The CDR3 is CASSLPTGANVLTF. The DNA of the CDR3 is TGCGCCAGCAGCCTCCCTACGGGGGCCAACGTCCTGACTTTC.

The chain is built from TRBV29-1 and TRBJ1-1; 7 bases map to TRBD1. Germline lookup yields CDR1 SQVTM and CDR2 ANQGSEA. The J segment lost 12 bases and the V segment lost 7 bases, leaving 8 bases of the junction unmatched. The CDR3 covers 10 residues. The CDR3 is CSAEGQSSFF. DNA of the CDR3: TGCAGCGCCGAGGGACAGTCGTCTTTCTTT.

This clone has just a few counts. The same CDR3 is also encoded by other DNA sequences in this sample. CDR3 loop: CASSPSGQETQYF. The CDR3 DNA reads TGTGCCAGCAGCCCATCGGGCCAAGAGACCCAGTACTTC. The chain joins TRBV7-9 to TRBJ2-5; D remains ambiguous. V shed 5 bases and J shed 1 base, with 8 bases lying between them. This CDR3 spans 13 amino acids. Germline values: CDR1 SEHNR, CDR2 FQNEAQ (reference sequence).

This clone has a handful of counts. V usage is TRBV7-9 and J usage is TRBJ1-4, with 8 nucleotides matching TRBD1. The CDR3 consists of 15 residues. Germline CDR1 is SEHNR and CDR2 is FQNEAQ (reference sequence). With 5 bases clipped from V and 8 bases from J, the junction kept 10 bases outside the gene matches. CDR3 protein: CASSPGQGIGEKLFF. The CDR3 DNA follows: TGTGCCAGCAGCCCAGGACAGGGCATTGGGGAAAAACTGTTTTTT.

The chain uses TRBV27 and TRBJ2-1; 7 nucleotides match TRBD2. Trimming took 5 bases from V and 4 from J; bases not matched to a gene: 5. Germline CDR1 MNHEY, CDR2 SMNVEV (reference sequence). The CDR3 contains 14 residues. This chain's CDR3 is CASSVGTIYNEQFF. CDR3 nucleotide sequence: TGTGCCAGCAGTGTCGGGACTATTTACAATGAGCAGTTCTTC.

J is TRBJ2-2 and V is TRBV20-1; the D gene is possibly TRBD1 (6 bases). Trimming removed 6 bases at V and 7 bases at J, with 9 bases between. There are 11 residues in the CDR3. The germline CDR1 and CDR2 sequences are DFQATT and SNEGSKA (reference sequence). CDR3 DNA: TGCAGTGCCCAGGGGTTCGGGGAGCTGTTTTTT. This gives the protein CSAQGFGELFF.

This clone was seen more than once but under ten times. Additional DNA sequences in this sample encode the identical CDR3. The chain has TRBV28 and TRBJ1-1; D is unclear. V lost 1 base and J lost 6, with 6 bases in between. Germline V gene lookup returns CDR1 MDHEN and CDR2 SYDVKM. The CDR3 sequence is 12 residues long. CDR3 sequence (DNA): TGTGCCAGCAGTTTATATCAGGCTGAAGCTTTCTTT. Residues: CASSLYQAEAFF. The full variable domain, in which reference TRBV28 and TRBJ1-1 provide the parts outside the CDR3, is DVKVTQSSRYLVKRTGEKVFLECVQDMDHENMFWYRQDPGLGLRLIYFSYDVKMKEKGDIPEGYSVSREKKERFSLILESASTNQTSMYLCASSLYQAEAFFGQGTRLTVV.

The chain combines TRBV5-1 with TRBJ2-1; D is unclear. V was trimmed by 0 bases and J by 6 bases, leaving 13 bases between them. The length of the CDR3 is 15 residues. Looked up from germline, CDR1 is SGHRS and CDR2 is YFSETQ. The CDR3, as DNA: TGCGCCAGCAGCTTGGGCTCCGTTGGGCCCAATGAGCAGTTCTTC. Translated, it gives CASSLGSVGPNEQFF.

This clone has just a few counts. CDR3 sequence: CASSFQTARVGELFF. CDR3 nucleotide sequence: TGTGCCAGCAGCTTTCAGACAGCCCGGGTCGGGGAGCTGTTTTTT. The chain recombines TRBV5-6 with TRBJ2-2; tentatively, D is TRBD1 (5 bases). Per the germline V gene, CDR1 is SGHDT and CDR2 is YYEEEE. V shed 2 bases and J shed 7 bases, with 15 bases lying between them. The length of the CDR3 is 15 residues.

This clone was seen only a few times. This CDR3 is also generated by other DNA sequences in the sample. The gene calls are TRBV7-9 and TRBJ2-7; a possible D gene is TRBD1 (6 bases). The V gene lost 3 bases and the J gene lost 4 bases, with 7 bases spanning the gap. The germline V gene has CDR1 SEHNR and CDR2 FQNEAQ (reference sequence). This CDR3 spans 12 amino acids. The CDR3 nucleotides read TGTGCCAGCAGCTTCAGGGGATACGAGCAGTACTTC. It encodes CASSFRGYEQYF.

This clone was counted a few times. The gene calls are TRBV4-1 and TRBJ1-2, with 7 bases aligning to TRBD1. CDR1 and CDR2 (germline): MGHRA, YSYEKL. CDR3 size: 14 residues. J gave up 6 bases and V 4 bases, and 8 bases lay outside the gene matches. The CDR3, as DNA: TGCGCCAGCAGCCTTCGACAGGGTGGGAATGGCTACACCTTC. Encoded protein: CASSLRQGGNGYTF.

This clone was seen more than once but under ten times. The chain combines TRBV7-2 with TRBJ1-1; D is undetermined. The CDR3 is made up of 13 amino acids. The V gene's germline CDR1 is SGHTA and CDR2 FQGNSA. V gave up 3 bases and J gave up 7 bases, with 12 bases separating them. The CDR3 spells CASSLRRLGEAFF. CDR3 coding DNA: TGTGCCAGCAGCTTGCGCAGGTTAGGTGAAGCTTTCTTT.

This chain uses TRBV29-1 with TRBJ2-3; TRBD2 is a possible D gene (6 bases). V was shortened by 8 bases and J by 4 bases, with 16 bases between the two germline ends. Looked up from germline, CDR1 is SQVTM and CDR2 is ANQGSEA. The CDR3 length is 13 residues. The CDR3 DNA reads TGCAGCATTTTACCCGGAGGGGCAGATACGCAGTATTTT. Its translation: CSILPGGADTQYF.

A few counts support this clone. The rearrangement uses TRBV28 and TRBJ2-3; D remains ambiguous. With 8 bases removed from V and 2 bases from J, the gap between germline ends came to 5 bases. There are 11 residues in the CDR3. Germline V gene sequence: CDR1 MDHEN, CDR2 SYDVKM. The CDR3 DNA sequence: TGTGCCAGCGTCAACACAGATACGCAGTATTTT. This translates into CASVNTDTQYF.

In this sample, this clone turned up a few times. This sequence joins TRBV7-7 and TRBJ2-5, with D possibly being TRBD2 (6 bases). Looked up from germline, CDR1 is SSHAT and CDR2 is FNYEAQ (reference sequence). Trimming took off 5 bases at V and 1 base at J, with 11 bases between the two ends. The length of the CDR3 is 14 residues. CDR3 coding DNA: TGTGCCAGCAGCCCAGGCGGGATCCAAGAGACCCAGTACTTC. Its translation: CASSPGGIQETQYF. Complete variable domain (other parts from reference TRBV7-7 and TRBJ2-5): GAGVSQSPRYKVTKRGQDVTLRCDPISSHATLYWYQQALGQGPEFLTYFNYEAQPDKSGLPSDRFSAERPEGSISTLTIQRTEQRDSAMYRCASSPGGIQETQYFGPGTRLLVL.

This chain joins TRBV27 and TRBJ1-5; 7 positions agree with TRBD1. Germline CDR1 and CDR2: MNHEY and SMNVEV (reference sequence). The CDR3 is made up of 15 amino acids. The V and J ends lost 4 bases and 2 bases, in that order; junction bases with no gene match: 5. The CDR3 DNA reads TGTGCCAGCAGTTCCACCGGGACAGGCAATCAGCCCCAGCATTTT. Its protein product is CASSSTGTGNQPQHF.